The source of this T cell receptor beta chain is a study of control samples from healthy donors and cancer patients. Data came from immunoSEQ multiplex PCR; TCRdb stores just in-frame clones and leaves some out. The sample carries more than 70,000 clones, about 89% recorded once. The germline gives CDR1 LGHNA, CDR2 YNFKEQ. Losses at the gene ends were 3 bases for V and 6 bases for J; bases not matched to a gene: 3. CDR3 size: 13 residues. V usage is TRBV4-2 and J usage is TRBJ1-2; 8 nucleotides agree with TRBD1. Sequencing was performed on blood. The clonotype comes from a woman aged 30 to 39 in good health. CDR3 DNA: TGTGCCAGCAGCCACCAGGGGGCGCATGGCTACACCTTC. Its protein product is CASSHQGAHGYTF.